The rows below give T cell receptor beta chains drawn from one sample of a study of Graves' ophthalmopathy and Graves' hyperthyroidism. TCRdb itself ran the multiplex PCR reads through MiXCR, one entry per CDR3 protein. The sample consists of 1 million to 1.3 million distinct CDR3 sequences, around a third of them appearing once. Sample: peripheral blood or thyroid tissue (not recorded which). The receptors originated from an adult man with Graves' hyperthyroidism. Each CDR3 is given with its conserved first and last residue. The order of the fields is V gene, J gene, CDR3 protein.

V gene: TRBV5-1; J gene: TRBJ1-3; CDR3 protein: CASSLSQAAAGNTIYF
V gene: TRBV5-1; J gene: TRBJ2-7; CDR3 protein: CASSLGQGEGGQYF
V gene: TRBV7-9; J gene: TRBJ1-4; CDR3 protein: CASSLRRSEGGEKLFF
V gene: TRBV10-3; J gene: TRBJ2-6; CDR3 protein: CAISEQLMTGANVLTF
V gene: TRBV11-2; J gene: TRBJ1-2; CDR3 protein: CASSLGGEFLSVYGYTF
V gene: TRBV10-3; J gene: TRBJ1-6; CDR3 protein: CASGKTRQGGSPLHF
V gene: TRBV6-5; J gene: TRBJ2-5; CDR3 protein: CASSHRLAGETQYF
V gene: TRBV14; J gene: TRBJ2-5; CDR3 protein: CASSQGSMGGGQETQYF
V gene: TRBV10-3; J gene: TRBJ2-2; CDR3 protein: CATTGANTGELFF
V gene: TRBV4-3; J gene: TRBJ1-1; CDR3 protein: CASSQDKGATEAFF
V gene: TRBV19; J gene: TRBJ1-1; CDR3 protein: CASSTQGRGMNTEAFF
V gene: TRBV7-8; J gene: TRBJ2-5; CDR3 protein: CASSYGGGIKTQYF
V gene: TRBV12-3/TRBV12-4; J gene: TRBJ1-1; CDR3 protein: CASKSRDRYAEAFF
V gene: TRBV9; J gene: TRBJ1-6; CDR3 protein: CASSVGTGGYHNSPLHF
V gene: TRBV7-8; J gene: TRBJ2-2; CDR3 protein: CACSQEKRLASGELFF
V gene: TRBV5-1; J gene: TRBJ2-5; CDR3 protein: CASSLATDIGETQYF
V gene: TRBV29-1; J gene: TRBJ2-2; CDR3 protein: CSVAARDNTGELFF
V gene: TRBV9; J gene: TRBJ2-5; CDR3 protein: CASRRQGAIVETQYF
V gene: TRBV20-1; J gene: TRBJ2-5; CDR3 protein: CSARDPRTSGTAQYF
V gene: TRBV20-1; J gene: TRBJ1-6; CDR3 protein: CSPRRGSYNSPLHF
V gene: TRBV6-5; J gene: TRBJ1-6; CDR3 protein: CASSSQANSPLHF
V gene: TRBV7-9; J gene: TRBJ1-2; CDR3 protein: CASSLEAENYGYTF
V gene: TRBV7-9; J gene: TRBJ2-5; CDR3 protein: CASSSHLELGTQYF
V gene: TRBV20-1; J gene: TRBJ1-2; CDR3 protein: CSAKPVGGYGYTF
V gene: TRBV19; J gene: TRBJ2-1; CDR3 protein: CASSIGTGYYNEQFF
V gene: TRBV20-1; J gene: TRBJ1-1; CDR3 protein: CSARDPRGTRKNTEAFF
V gene: TRBV7-9; J gene: TRBJ1-2; CDR3 protein: CASSRTGRNYGYTF
V gene: TRBV6-5; J gene: TRBJ1-1; CDR3 protein: CASSEVSTTIVDTEAFF
V gene: TRBV11-2; J gene: TRBJ2-7; CDR3 protein: CASSSPGQGFGEQYF
V gene: TRBV10-3; J gene: TRBJ2-7; CDR3 protein: CASSYGLAGSEQYF
V gene: TRBV20-1; J gene: TRBJ1-5; CDR3 protein: CSAPLQADQPQHF
V gene: TRBV7-2; J gene: TRBJ1-4; CDR3 protein: CASSSRDNEKLFF
V gene: TRBV12-3/TRBV12-4; J gene: TRBJ1-1; CDR3 protein: CATLGVAETEAFF
V gene: TRBV10-1; J gene: TRBJ1-1; CDR3 protein: CASSDRHRAFF
V gene: TRBV11-2; J gene: TRBJ1-1; CDR3 protein: CASSPVVKNTEAFF
V gene: TRBV6-5; J gene: TRBJ1-1; CDR3 protein: CASSYWTEAFF
V gene: TRBV7-8; J gene: TRBJ2-2; CDR3 protein: CASTVGLAGVGGELFF
V gene: TRBV2; J gene: TRBJ2-7; CDR3 protein: CASSPTREQYF
V gene: TRBV10-3; J gene: TRBJ2-6; CDR3 protein: CATKRSSGANVPTF
V gene: TRBV12-3/TRBV12-4; J gene: TRBJ2-5; CDR3 protein: CVSSSTWTGNQETQYF
V gene: TRBV7-9; J gene: TRBJ1-2; CDR3 protein: CASSRGQGQGYTF
V gene: TRBV5-1; J gene: TRBJ2-7; CDR3 protein: CASSLGPSDGAYEQYF
V gene: TRBV7-2; J gene: TRBJ2-7; CDR3 protein: CASSQPGTDISYEQYF
V gene: TRBV12-3/TRBV12-4; J gene: TRBJ2-5; CDR3 protein: CASSRNSGTGEETQYF
V gene: TRBV7-2; J gene: TRBJ2-7; CDR3 protein: CASSQDRAGPMGEQYF
V gene: TRBV12-3/TRBV12-4; J gene: TRBJ1-3; CDR3 protein: CASSLVGNSGNTIYF
V gene: TRBV7-9; J gene: TRBJ1-5; CDR3 protein: CASSLDPGDQPQHF
V gene: TRBV2; J gene: TRBJ1-4; CDR3 protein: CASSQDRGAEKLFF
V gene: TRBV2; J gene: TRBJ2-5; CDR3 protein: CASSEWGEKETQYF
V gene: TRBV7-4; J gene: TRBJ1-2; CDR3 protein: CASSGYGEGFGYTF
V gene: TRBV7-8; J gene: TRBJ1-6; CDR3 protein: CASKGTASYNSPLHF
V gene: TRBV12-3/TRBV12-4; J gene: TRBJ1-5; CDR3 protein: CASSYRVENQPQHF
V gene: TRBV5-1; J gene: TRBJ1-1; CDR3 protein: CASGPTGMNTEAFF
V gene: TRBV20-1; J gene: TRBJ1-1; CDR3 protein: CRPYTGGTTEAFF
V gene: TRBV9; J gene: TRBJ1-3; CDR3 protein: CASSGSTGPTGGNTIYF
V gene: TRBV25-1; J gene: TRBJ1-1; CDR3 protein: CASIQWGMNTEASF
V gene: TRBV7-9; J gene: TRBJ1-5; CDR3 protein: CASSLAGGPFNNQPQHF